This T cell receptor beta chain stems from a study of cytomegalovirus exposure and HLA in healthy donors. Whole-study results and caveats: Most CMV-associated TCR beta chains were later found to appear HLA-restricted.

The PCR employed 60 Vbeta primers together with 13 Jbeta primers. Per the authors' pipeline: It was a later analysis that counted roughly 79 million unique TCR beta chains, of which roughly 11 million were shared. Some clones are missing from TCRdb's copy, which holds only in-frame ones; the method was immunoSEQ multiplex PCR. That table supplies the V and J calls and clone size; D and trimming were determined from the DNA. The sample includes some 96,000 clones, 64% of them seen just once. In the case of this clone: The target antigen is unknown.

V dropped 0 bases and J dropped 4 bases, with 11 bases sitting between them. This CDR3 spans 15 amino acids. CDR1 is SGHKS, CDR2 YYEKEE, per germline (reference sequence). The chain couples TRBV5-5 to TRBJ2-1, with D possibly matching TRBD1 (6 bases). The clonotype comes from a man aged 60 to 75 in good health and CMV-seronegative. The specimen sequenced was PBMCs. CDR3 DNA: TGTGCCAGCAGCTTGGAGGGTCAGGGGTACAATGAGCAGTTCTTC. Translation: CASSLEGQGYNEQFF.